A selection of T cell receptor beta chains follows, all from one sample in a study of prognosis after radiotherapy for stage I lung cancer. One entry per CDR3 protein, called by TCRdb with MiXCR from the multiplex PCR reads. The top ten hold approximately 60% of the sample, which has about 24,000 distinct CDR3 sequences, roughly 35% seen once. The specimen comprised PBMCs, sampled before or after stereotactic body radiation therapy (not recorded which). The receptors here all came from a donor over 45 with non-small cell lung cancer. Each CDR3 is given with its conserved first and last residue.

j_call	v_call	cdr3_aa
TRBJ2-1	TRBV11-3	CASSSRTSGRGNEQFF
TRBJ1-1	TRBV6-9	CASNTGGTEAFF
TRBJ2-2	TRBV6-2/TRBV6-3	CASSYLTGATGELFF
TRBJ2-5	TRBV9	CASSTAETQYF
TRBJ2-5	TRBV29-1	CSARWEETQYF
TRBJ2-7	TRBV6-1	CVILGSLENEQYF
TRBJ2-2	TRBV27	CASKVSGTGELFF
TRBJ2-5	TRBV27	CASSPHPAVGRETQYF
TRBJ2-3	TRBV6-1	CPSSELAGADTQYF
TRBJ1-3	TRBV12-3/TRBV12-4	CASTQGPLNSGNTIYF
TRBJ2-3	TRBV7-9	CASSLRQSTDTQYF
TRBJ1-4	TRBV12-3/TRBV12-4	CASSFVNRDPHLNEKLFF
TRBJ1-1	TRBV18	CASSPPDRSAFF
TRBJ2-7	TRBV30	CAWRLPGSYEQYF
TRBJ2-7	TRBV6-9	CASSYSQCSYEQYF